One and the same sample provided the 28 T cell receptor beta chains below, sequenced in a study of T cell responses to AZD1222 COVID-19 vaccine. Here immunoSEQ multiplex PCR was the method, and the copy in TCRdb shows in-frame clones only, minus some. The repertoire holds some 110,000 clones, with just over 85% as singletons. The input for sequencing was peripheral blood, taken on day 0 of AZD1222 vaccination. These receptors came from an adult in good health.

This chain joins TRBV19 and TRBJ2-7, with a tentative D call TRBD2 (6 bases). CDR3 size: 17 residues. Trimming left V 6 bases short and J 3 bases short, with 24 bases between. Germline V CDR1 and CDR2: LNHDA, SQIVND (reference sequence). For the CDR3, the DNA is TGTGCCAGTAGCACTCCTCTCGCTGGGGGAGCGGGCTACGAGCAGTACTTC. It is translated as CASSTPLAGGAGYEQYF.

The V and J genes are TRBV28 and TRBJ2-7; D is possibly TRBD1 (5 bases). V lost 6 bases and J lost 2, with 17 bases in between. The CDR3 totals 15 residues. Germline V gene lookup returns CDR1 MDHEN and CDR2 SYDVKM. CDR3 amino acids: CASSERTPTTYEQYF. The CDR3 DNA sequence: TGTGCCAGCAGCGAGAGGACACCGACCACCTACGAGCAGTACTTC.

J is TRBJ2-7 and V is TRBV10-3; 9 bases line up with TRBD2. V lost 5 bases and J lost 0; bases outside the gene matches: 8. This CDR3 contains 16 residues. Germline lookup yields CDR1 ENHRY and CDR2 SYGVKD. The CDR3 loop reads CAISPFSGGSSYEQYF. CDR3 DNA sequence: TGTGCCATCAGTCCATTTAGCGGGGGAAGCTCCTACGAGCAGTACTTC.

The chain uses TRBV4-2 and TRBJ1-2; D is undetermined. Germline CDR1 reads LGHNA; CDR2 reads YNFKEQ. The CDR3 is made up of 15 amino acids. V was trimmed by 0 bases and J by 4 bases, leaving 12 bases between them. CDR3 in amino acids: CASSQDSQGIYGYTF. The CDR3 coding sequence is TGTGCCAGCAGCCAAGATTCTCAAGGGATCTATGGCTACACCTTC.

The chain employs TRBV5-8 and TRBJ1-4; D call uncertain. The CDR3 has 17 amino acids. Trimming pared 0 bases from V and 0 bases from J, leaving 12 bases between. Germline V gene data show CDR1 as SGHTS and CDR2 as YDEGEE. The CDR3 DNA reads TGTGCCAGCAGCTTGGGGACGGCTGCTACAACTAATGAAAAACTGTTTTTT. This translates into CASSLGTAATTNEKLFF.

The chain couples TRBV5-1 to TRBJ1-3; D gene unclear. V was clipped by 5 bases and J by 0 bases, with 9 bases between them. Germline loops: CDR1 SGHRS, CDR2 YFSETQ. The CDR3 is 14 amino acids. CDR3 residues: CASSLGVSGNTIYF. Written as DNA, the CDR3 is TGCGCCAGCAGTTTAGGAGTCTCTGGAAACACCATATATTTT.

The rearrangement uses TRBV11-2 and TRBJ1-4; weak D call: TRBD1 (5 bases). V lost 5 bases, J lost 6 bases, and 16 bases lay in between. The CDR3 totals 15 residues. Germline CDR1 is SGHAT and CDR2 is FQNNGV. CDR3 coding DNA: TGTGCCAGCAGCCGGCTGGGGCAGGCCGATGAAAAACTGTTTTTT. Residues: CASSRLGQADEKLFF.

CDR3 bases: TGTGCCAGCAGCTTGGCCGGGGTAGAGAATGAGCAGTTCTTC. This encodes CASSLAGVENEQFF. The chain recombines TRBV5-4 with TRBJ2-1; tentative D call: TRBD2 (5 bases). The V end lost 0 bases, the J end lost 7 bases, and 11 bases lay between the germline ends. Per the germline V gene, CDR1 is SGHNT and CDR2 is YYREEE (reference sequence). The CDR3 sequence is 14 residues long.

J is TRBJ1-6 and V is TRBV6-1, with D unresolved. The CDR3 contains 17 residues. CDR1 is MNHNS, CDR2 SASEGT, per germline. Trimming removed 1 base at V and 5 bases at J, with 15 bases between. The chain's CDR3 is CASSEGEGGGDNSPLHF. The CDR3 coding sequence is TGTGCCAGCAGTGAAGGCGAGGGTGGTGGGGATAATTCACCCCTCCACTTT.

CDR3 region: CARSRGTATNEKLFF. CDR3 DNA sequence: TGTGCCAGGTCACGAGGGACAGCAACTAATGAAAAACTGTTTTTT. This chain links TRBV6-5 with TRBJ1-4; 7 bases line up with TRBD1. Per the germline V gene, CDR1 is MNHEY and CDR2 is SVGAGI. The V gene end was trimmed by 9 bases and the J gene end by 0 bases; junction bases not matched to a gene: 7. The CDR3 extends over 15 amino acids.

The rearrangement joins TRBV7-3 to TRBJ2-1; 9 bases are a match to TRBD2. Germline V CDR1 and CDR2: SGHTA, FQGTGA. V lost 2 bases, J lost 4 bases, and 6 bases stayed unmatched. The CDR3 totals 16 residues. CDR3 residues: CASSLVAGELYNEQFF. The CDR3 DNA is TGTGCCAGCAGCTTAGTAGCGGGGGAGCTGTACAATGAGCAGTTCTTC. The whole variable domain, filled in from reference TRBV7-3 and TRBJ2-1, reads GAGVSQTPSNKVTEKGKYVELRCDPISGHTALYWYRQSLGQGPEFLIYFQGTGAADDSGLPNDRFFAVRPEGSVSTLKIQRTERGDSAVYLCASSLVAGELYNEQFFGPGTRLTVL.

This clone has just a few counts. The gene calls are TRBV14 and TRBJ1-1; D gene ambiguous. Trimming shortened V by 2 bases and J by 1 base, and 5 bases separated the two germline ends. Germline V gene lookup returns CDR1 SGHDN and CDR2 FVKESK. CDR3 length equals 13 residues. This chain's CDR3 is CASSQHWNTEAFF. The DNA for the CDR3 is TGTGCCAGCAGCCAACACTGGAACACTGAAGCTTTCTTT.

This clone has a single count. This chain links TRBV7-2 with TRBJ1-4; the D is unclear. V was shortened by 2 bases and J by 8 bases, with 3 bases between the two germline ends. The CDR3 runs to 11 residues. Per germline, CDR1 SGHTA and CDR2 FQGNSA. The CDR3 spells CASSLNEKLFF. CDR3 in DNA: TGTGCCAGCAGCTTAAACGAAAAACTGTTTTTT.

The rearrangement links TRBV7-8 to TRBJ2-1; possibly TRBD1 for D (6 bases). CDR3 size: 13 residues. With 4 bases removed from V and 10 bases from J, the gap between germline ends came to 14 bases. CDR1 and CDR2 from the germline V gene are SGHVS and FQNEAQ. The CDR3 region has the DNA TGTGCCAGCAGCTCTAGGGTTGGGGGCGAGCAGTTCTTC. This translates into CASSSRVGGEQFF.

The rearrangement uses TRBV7-2 and TRBJ1-2; D unresolved. CDR3 length: 13 residues. Trimming stripped 3 bases from V and 5 bases from J, with 10 bases between. The V gene's germline CDR1 is SGHTA and CDR2 FQGNSA. The CDR3 loop is CASSFYGEYGYTF. CDR3 coding DNA: TGTGCCAGCAGCTTTTATGGAGAGTATGGCTACACCTTC.

The V call is TRBV5-1, the J call TRBJ2-2, with TRBD1 matching 7 bases. V was clipped by 4 bases and J by 4 bases; unmatched bases: 7. Per the germline V gene, CDR1 is SGHRS and CDR2 is YFSETQ. The CDR3 contains 15 residues. For the CDR3, the DNA is TGCGCCAGCAGCCCCGGGACAGCGCGCACCGGGGAGCTGTTTTTT. This gives the protein CASSPGTARTGELFF.

Written as DNA, the CDR3 is TGTGCCAGCAGCTTAGGTTCAGGGACGAACACTGAAGCTTTCTTT. Encoded protein: CASSLGSGTNTEAFF. J is TRBJ1-1 and V is TRBV7-2, with a weak D call TRBD1 (5 bases). Trimming removed 1 base from V and 1 base from J, with 10 bases in between. Germline CDR1 and CDR2: SGHTA and FQGNSA. The CDR3 spans 15 residues.

The chain carries TRBV2 and TRBJ1-6; tentatively, D is TRBD1 (6 bases). The germline V gene encodes CDR1 SNHLY and CDR2 FYNNEI. The germline V and J ends were trimmed by 4 bases and 2 bases, with 9 bases remaining between them. The CDR3 runs to 15 residues. The CDR3 spells CASSATGTYNSPLHF. The CDR3, as DNA: TGTGCCAGCAGTGCCACAGGGACCTATAATTCACCCCTCCACTTT.

This clone was seen only a few times. This chain links TRBV19 with TRBJ2-7, with a weak D call TRBD1 (6 bases). The V and J ends lost 9 bases and 5 bases respectively, with 17 bases between them. Germline V lookup: CDR1 LNHDA, CDR2 SQIVND (reference sequence). The CDR3 has 13 residues. The chain's CDR3 is CASTGTRSHEQYF. CDR3 coding DNA: TGTGCCAGCACTGGGACACGGTCCCACGAGCAGTACTTC.

The chain carries TRBV14 and TRBJ1-2, with D perhaps TRBD1 (6 bases). Germline V gene data show CDR1 as SGHDN and CDR2 as FVKESK. The CDR3 covers 12 residues. V was pared by 1 base and J by 8 bases, with 8 bases between. In nucleotides, the CDR3 is TGTGCCAGCAGCCAAGCAGGGGTGGGCTACACCTTC. As protein: CASSQAGVGYTF.

The CDR3 loop reads CASSPRARGEDTQYF. The CDR3 coding sequence is TGTGCCAGTAGTCCAAGGGCGAGGGGGGAAGATACGCAGTATTTT. The V gene is TRBV19, the J gene TRBJ2-3; D possibly uses TRBD1 or TRBD2 (6 bases each). Trimming removed 5 bases from V and 5 bases from J, with 17 bases in between. Germline values: CDR1 LNHDA, CDR2 SQIVND (reference sequence). CDR3 length: 15 amino acids.

This sequence joins TRBV10-1 and TRBJ1-2; D unclear. CDR3 length: 13 residues. Trimming cost V 8 bases and J 0 bases, with 10 bases left between them. Per the germline V gene, CDR1 is WNHNN and CDR2 is SYGVQD (reference sequence). In nucleotides, the CDR3 is TGCGCCAGCCCCCGACACACTAACTATGGCTACACCTTC. Translation gives CASPRHTNYGYTF.

The V and J genes are TRBV4-1 and TRBJ2-3; the match to TRBD2 covers 11 bases. Germline assignment: CDR1 MGHRA and CDR2 YSYEKL. This CDR3 region has 17 residues. V dropped 4 bases and J dropped 4; count of bases not matched to a gene: 10. The CDR3 region is CASSLGASGGRADTQYF. CDR3 DNA: TGCGCCAGCAGCCTGGGCGCTAGCGGGGGGCGGGCAGATACGCAGTATTTT.

The chain has TRBV7-2 and TRBJ2-3; 11 bases line up with TRBD2. The CDR3 consists of 17 residues. V gave up 6 bases and J gave up 4 bases; unmatched junction bases: 12. Germline V CDR1 and CDR2: SGHTA, FQGNSA. CDR3 DNA sequence: TGTGCCAGCAGACCCCAACTAGCGGGAGAAGGGCCAGATACGCAGTATTTT. This gives the protein CASRPQLAGEGPDTQYF.

The chain is built from TRBV6-2 or TRBV6-3 and TRBJ1-2; TRBD1 matches 9 bases. CDR3 length equals 15 residues. The germline V gene has CDR1 MNHEY and CDR2 SVGEGT. V shed 0 bases, J shed 6 bases, and the junction held 5 bases outside the gene matches. CDR3 sequence: CASSYSRDRADGYTF. DNA of the CDR3: TGTGCCAGCAGTTACTCCCGGGACAGGGCGGATGGCTACACCTTC.

J is TRBJ1-2 and V is TRBV29-1, with D perhaps TRBD1 (5 bases). Trimming shortened V by 0 bases and J by 2 bases, and 13 bases separated the two germline ends. The CDR3 covers 15 residues. Germline V gives CDR1 SQVTM, CDR2 ANQGSEA. CDR3 bases: TGCAGCGTTGAAGATCAAGGGGCCGTCAACTATGGCTACACCTTC. Protein sequence: CSVEDQGAVNYGYTF.

This rearrangement joins TRBV5-1 to TRBJ2-3; D may be TRBD1 or TRBD2 (5 bases each). Germline values: CDR1 SGHRS, CDR2 YFSETQ. Deletions cut 0 bases from V and 6 bases from J, with 20 bases between. The CDR3 consists of 17 residues. In nucleotides, the CDR3 is TGCGCCAGCAGCTTGGCCAACTCCGGGGCCGGGCCCGATACGCAGTATTTT. Translating gives CASSLANSGAGPDTQYF.

The chain is built from TRBV7-2 and TRBJ1-3, with TRBD1 as a possible D gene (5 bases). Germline values: CDR1 SGHTA, CDR2 FQGNSA. The CDR3 is 14 residues long. Trimming removed 5 bases at V and 1 base at J, with 9 bases between. The CDR3 nucleotides are TGTGCCAGCAGCCAGACAGAATCTGGAAACACCATATATTTT. Its translation is CASSQTESGNTIYF.